The clone carrying this T cell receptor (beta chain) was found once. This sample is part of a study of blood T cell repertoires in COVID-19. Libraries were prepared by immunoSEQ multiplex PCR; TCRdb keeps only in-frame clonotypes and omits some of them. The sample has around 110,000 clones, around four fifths seen once. What was sequenced was peripheral blood. This receptor was obtained from a man between 65 and 85 years old with acute or convalescent COVID-19.

The CDR3 reads CASSLTGPLNEQFF. Written as DNA, the CDR3 is TGTGCCAGCAGCTTAACAGGGCCACTCAATGAGCAGTTCTTC. The gene calls are TRBV11-3 and TRBJ2-1; weak D call: TRBD1 (6 bases). V lost 2 bases and J lost 6, with 11 bases in between. The germline CDR1 and CDR2 sequences are SGHNT and YENEEA. The CDR3 runs to 14 residues. Full variable domain (outside the CDR3, taken from reference TRBV11-3 and TRBJ2-1): EAGVVQSPRYKIIEKKQPVAFWCNPISGHNTLYWYLQNLGQGPELLIRYENEEAVDDSQLPKDRFSAERLKGVDSTLKIQPAELGDSAVYLCASSLTGPLNEQFFGPGTRLTVL.